This T cell receptor beta chain was profiled in a study of blood T cell repertoires in COVID-19. Study at large: Acute-phase and convalescent COVID-19 samples originated in the United States, Italy and Spain. In each case, the material was cDNA or gDNA derived from T cells, B-cell-depleted T cells, or PBMCs.

Trimming pared 5 bases from V and 0 bases from J, leaving 17 bases between. Germline V gene data show CDR1 as SGHTA and CDR2 as FQGNSA. There are 17 residues in the CDR3. In the original processing: Reference gene primer amplification yielded estimated nucleated cell counts. Produced via immunoSEQ multiplex PCR; TCRdb's table is partial and in-frame only. Clone size and the V and J calls come from that table; the DNA yielded D and trimming. This table holds about 81,000 clones, approximately 78% found once. The sample was peripheral blood. The TCR comes from a human donor in a cohort sampled during active COVID-19. The chain employs TRBV7-2 and TRBJ1-5; perhaps TRBD1 as D (6 bases). The CDR3 coding sequence is TGTGCCAGCAGCCCCGTGGGACACACCTATAGCAATCAGCCCCAGCATTTT. Translating gives CASSPVGHTYSNQPQHF.